One and the same sample provided the 21 T cell receptor beta chains below, sequenced in a study of cytomegalovirus exposure and HLA in healthy donors. The PCR was carried out with 60 Vbeta primers and 13 Jbeta primers. Sequenced by immunoSEQ multiplex PCR; TCRdb stores in-frame clones only, minus some. This sample has about 110,000 clones, with 77% found just once. Sequences were obtained from PBMCs. Receptors were obtained from a human donor in good health.

The chain employs TRBV7-9 and TRBJ1-2; D is uncertain. CDR1 SEHNR and CDR2 FQNEAQ come from the germline V gene (reference sequence). This CDR3 comprises 15 residues. V lost 1 base, J lost 7 bases, and 16 bases lay in between. CDR3 sequence (DNA): TGTGCCAGCAGCTTAGTCGAGACCGCCGCGGGTGGCTACACCTTC. Its translation: CASSLVETAAGGYTF.

The CDR3 is CASSLPTEVYGYTF. The CDR3 nucleotides read TGTGCCAGCAGCTTACCGACGGAGGTCTATGGCTACACCTTC. The chain links TRBV7-9 to TRBJ1-2; D remains ambiguous. Germline V gene sequence: CDR1 SEHNR, CDR2 FQNEAQ (reference sequence). The CDR3 consists of 14 residues. V was trimmed by 2 bases and J by 4 bases, leaving 11 bases between them.

This chain connects TRBV4-1 to TRBJ2-7; D may be TRBD2 (5 bases). The CDR3 totals 14 residues. V lost 2 bases to trimming and J lost 0 bases, with 8 bases between them. The germline gives CDR1 MGHRA, CDR2 YSYEKL. CDR3 loop: CASSQRGPSYEQYF. CDR3 DNA sequence: TGCGCCAGCAGCCAAAGAGGGCCCTCCTACGAGCAGTACTTC.

This chain connects TRBV7-9 to TRBJ1-2, with 7 bases identical to TRBD1. V shed 1 base and J 5 bases; nucleotides not matched to a gene: 7. CDR1 and CDR2 from the germline V gene are SEHNR and FQNEAQ (reference sequence). The CDR3 runs to 15 residues. CDR3 nucleotides: TGTGCCAGCAGCTTAGACGCAGGGGGATTATATGGCTACACCTTC. This encodes CASSLDAGGLYGYTF. Filled out from reference TRBV7-9 and TRBJ1-2, the complete variable domain reads DTGVSQNPRHKITKRGQNVTFRCDPISEHNRLYWYRQTLGQGPEFLTYFQNEAQLEKSRLLSDRFSAERPKGSFSTLEIQRTEQGDSAMYLCASSLDAGGLYGYTFGSGTRLTVV.

V and J are TRBV6-1 and TRBJ2-7; D is possibly TRBD1 (5 bases). Germline V gene data show CDR1 as MNHNS and CDR2 as SASEGT. CDR3 length equals 13 residues. V gave up 5 bases and J gave up 4 bases, with 12 bases separating them. CDR3 sequence: CASSNTRGYEQYF. The CDR3 DNA follows: TGTGCCAGCAGTAACACAAGGGGATACGAGCAGTACTTC.

The V call is TRBV11-3, the J call TRBJ2-1, with TRBD2 matching over 15 bases. Germline loops: CDR1 SGHNT, CDR2 YENEEA. This CDR3 contains 20 residues. V lost 3 bases to trimming and J lost 0 bases; unmatched junction nucleotides: 9. CDR3 in DNA: TGTGCCAGCAGCTTCCGGACTAGCGGGAGGGCCGATTGCTCCTACAATGAGCAGTTCTTC. It yields the protein CASSFRTSGRADCSYNEQFF.

The V gene is TRBV7-2, the J gene TRBJ2-1; 7 bases line up with TRBD2. Per germline, CDR1 SGHTA and CDR2 FQGNSA. The CDR3 is 14 residues long. V was clipped by 1 base and J by 9 bases; unmatched bases: 6. CDR3 region: CASSLGLAVGEQFF. CDR3 in DNA: TGTGCCAGCAGCTTAGGGCTAGCGGTGGGTGAGCAGTTCTTC.

CDR3 sequence reads: CASSSLGQAGGYGYTF. CDR3 bases: TGTGCCAGCAGTTCCCTAGGACAGGCGGGTGGCTATGGCTACACCTTC. The V gene is TRBV27, the J gene TRBJ1-2; 7 nucleotides align to TRBD1. Germline V gene sequence: CDR1 MNHEY, CDR2 SMNVEV (reference sequence). This CDR3 is 16 amino acids long. V lost 4 bases to trimming and J lost 4 bases; unmatched junction nucleotides: 12.

This chain uses TRBV7-3 with TRBJ2-2; 13 positions agree with TRBD2. CDR3 length: 15 residues. The V gene end was trimmed by 1 base and the J gene end by 7 bases; junction bases not matched to a gene: 0. The germline V gene encodes CDR1 SGHTA and CDR2 FQGTGA. The CDR3 reads CASSLRLAGGGELFF. The CDR3 coding sequence is TGTGCCAGCAGCTTAAGACTAGCGGGAGGCGGGGAGCTGTTTTTT.

This clone was picked up a small number of times. J is TRBJ1-5 and V is TRBV18; TRBD1 aligns across 11 bases. V trimming: 5 bases; J trimming: 7 bases; junction bases outside the gene matches: 7. The CDR3 has 15 amino acids. Germline V gives CDR1 KGHSH, CDR2 LQKENI. The CDR3 reads CASSASGTGGQPQHF. The CDR3 coding sequence is TGTGCCAGCTCAGCCTCCGGGACAGGGGGGCAGCCCCAGCATTTT.

This rearrangement joins TRBV28 to TRBJ1-1, with 7 nucleotides matching TRBD1. Germline V gives CDR1 MDHEN, CDR2 SYDVKM. The CDR3 loop spans 14 amino acids. J was trimmed by 4 bases and V by 6 bases; bases with no gene match: 8. CDR3 DNA sequence: TGTGCCAGCAGCATAGACAGGGTAATCACTGAAGCTTTCTTT. As protein: CASSIDRVITEAFF.

The genes are TRBV25-1 and TRBJ2-3; D call uncertain. Germline V gene sequence: CDR1 MGHDK, CDR2 SYGVNS. V lost 4 bases, J lost 4 bases, and 6 bases lay in between. The CDR3 is 12 amino acids. CDR3 sequence reads: CASSGRADTQYF. CDR3 sequence (DNA): TGTGCCAGCAGTGGACGGGCAGATACGCAGTATTTT.

The chain recombines TRBV6-5 with TRBJ2-1, with TRBD1 matching 7 bases. Looked up from germline, CDR1 is MNHEY and CDR2 is SVGAGI. CDR3 length: 13 residues. V shed 7 bases, J shed 3 bases, and the junction held 3 bases outside the gene matches. CDR3 DNA: TGTGCCAGCACGGGACAGAACTACAATGAGCAGTTCTTC. Protein product: CASTGQNYNEQFF.

In this sample, this clone turned up a few times. The chain is built from TRBV7-9 and TRBJ2-1; 7 bases agree with TRBD2. V lost 2 bases to trimming and J lost 7 bases; unmatched junction nucleotides: 5. CDR3 length: 14 amino acids. CDR1 and CDR2 (germline): SEHNR, FQNEAQ (reference sequence). Here the CDR3 reads CASSLTLAGNEQFF. In DNA form, the CDR3 reads TGTGCCAGCAGCTTAACGTTAGCGGGTAATGAGCAGTTCTTC.

In its sample, this clone was seen a few times. The rearrangement links TRBV4-2 to TRBJ2-1; 9 nucleotides match TRBD1. The CDR3 covers 17 residues. Germline CDR1 and CDR2: LGHNA and YNFKEQ. The ends lost 0 bases at V and 7 bases at J; junction bases unmatched: 10. DNA of the CDR3: TGTGCCAGCAGCCAAGATAGGGGGACAGGGCCCATTAATGAGCAGTTCTTC. Translating it yields CASSQDRGTGPINEQFF.

The chain links TRBV5-1 to TRBJ2-7, with 10 positions matching TRBD2. Germline CDR1 reads SGHRS; CDR2 reads YFSETQ. This CDR3 contains 16 residues. With 1 base clipped from V and 2 bases from J, the junction kept 6 bases outside the gene matches. The CDR3 loop is CASSLHTSGMTYEQYF. CDR3 sequence (DNA): TGCGCCAGCAGCTTGCATACTAGCGGGATGACCTACGAGCAGTACTTC.

DNA of the CDR3: TGTGCCAGCAGTTTACTCGGGGAGACCCCTCAGTACTTC. Its translation is CASSLLGETPQYF. This chain joins TRBV6-5 and TRBJ2-4; TRBD2 might be the D (5 bases). CDR3 size: 13 residues. Trimming stripped 4 bases from V and 12 bases from J, with 16 bases between. Germline CDR1 MNHEY, CDR2 SVGAGI.

The chain carries TRBV9 and TRBJ2-3; 9 bases are shared with TRBD2. The CDR3 runs 16 residues. Trimming took 0 bases from V and 5 from J; bases not matched to a gene: 7. Germline V gene sequence: CDR1 SGDLS, CDR2 YYNGEE. CDR3 coding DNA: TGTGCCAGCAGCGTAGAAGGCGGGAGGGCCGGAGATACGCAGTATTTT. Protein: CASSVEGGRAGDTQYF.

The chain carries TRBV5-4 and TRBJ2-1, with TRBD1 matching 9 bases. The trim removed 4 bases at V and 8 bases at J, leaving 16 bases unmatched. This CDR3 has 17 residues. Germline CDR1 is SGHNT and CDR2 is YYREEE (reference sequence). The CDR3 reads CASSPGTGYVARDEQFF. DNA for the CDR3: TGTGCCAGCAGCCCCGGGACAGGGTACGTCGCGCGCGATGAGCAGTTCTTC.

The chain is built from TRBV6-5 and TRBJ1-1; tentatively, D is TRBD1 (5 bases). Trimming left V 5 bases short and J 2 bases short, with 9 bases between. The CDR3 has 13 amino acids. Germline assignment: CDR1 MNHEY and CDR2 SVGAGI. The CDR3 protein is CASSRGFNTEAFF. CDR3 coding DNA: TGTGCCAGCAGTAGGGGATTCAACACTGAAGCTTTCTTT.

The J gene is TRBJ2-1, the V gene TRBV19; D call uncertain. CDR3 length equals 14 residues. Germline V gene sequence: CDR1 LNHDA, CDR2 SQIVND (reference sequence). Trimming shortened V by 3 bases and J by 1 base, and 7 bases separated the two germline ends. CDR3 region: CASSIAGSYNEQFF. The CDR3 DNA follows: TGTGCCAGTAGTATCGCCGGGTCCTACAATGAGCAGTTCTTC.